Described below is a single T cell receptor (beta chain) sequence and its context. This entry comes from a study of blood T cell repertoires in COVID-19. About the study: Some COVID-19 samples were acute and others convalescent; all came from the United States, Italy and Spain. Nucleic acid was either cDNA or gDNA, and it came from T cells, B-cell-depleted T cells, or PBMCs.

Repertoires were generated with immunoSEQ multiplex PCR, while TCRdb's copy carries only in-frame clones and drops some. Of approximately 250,000 clones in the sample, roughly 91% are singletons; the top ten hold 4.1%. Germline V gene sequence: CDR1 SGHRS, CDR2 YFSETQ. The CDR3 totals 13 residues. V lost 0 bases, J lost 6 bases, and 3 bases stayed unmatched. Each participant's cohort was designated according to participant-reported clinical history. Two negative PCRs, clearance, or symptom resolution were required of recovered Cohort 3 donors. The sequence came from a woman in her 30s who had recovered from COVID-19. The rearrangement links TRBV5-1 to TRBJ2-7, with TRBD2 matching 7 bases. Input material: PBMCs or T cells enriched from blood (not recorded which). CDR3 sequence: CASSLAGGTEQYF. As DNA, the CDR3 is TGCGCCAGCAGCTTGGCCGGGGGGACCGAGCAGTACTTC.